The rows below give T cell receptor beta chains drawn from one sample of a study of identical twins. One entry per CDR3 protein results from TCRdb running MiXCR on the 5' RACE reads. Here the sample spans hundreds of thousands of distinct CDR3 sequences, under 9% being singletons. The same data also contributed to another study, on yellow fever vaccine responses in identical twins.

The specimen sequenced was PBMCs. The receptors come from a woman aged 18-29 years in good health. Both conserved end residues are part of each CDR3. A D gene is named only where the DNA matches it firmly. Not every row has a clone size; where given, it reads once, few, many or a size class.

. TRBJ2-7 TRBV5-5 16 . TGTGCCAGCAGCTTGGCCGGAAAACCCGCCGCCTACGAGCAGTACTTC CASSLAGKPAAYEQYF
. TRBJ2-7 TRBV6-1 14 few TGTGCCAGCAGTACCACGTTCCGTGGGTACGAGCAGTACTTC CASSTTFRGYEQYF
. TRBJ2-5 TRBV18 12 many TGTGCCAGCACCGACAGCCAAGAGACCCAGTACTTC CASTDSQETQYF
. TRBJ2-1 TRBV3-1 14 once TGTGCCAGCAGCTATCTCAGGGGGGCAAGAGAGCAGTTCTTC CASSYLRGAREQFF
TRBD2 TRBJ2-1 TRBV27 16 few TGTGCCAGCAGTTCGGCGACTAGCGGGACGAGGAATGAGCAGTTCTTC CASSSATSGTRNEQFF
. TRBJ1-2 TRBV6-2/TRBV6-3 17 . TGTGCCAGCTTTTTAAAGCCGGGACACCTGACTAACTATGGCTACACCTTC CASFLKPGHLTNYGYTF
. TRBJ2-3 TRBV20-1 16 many TGCAGTGCTAGAGCCCTATGGGACACCATTGGGGATACGCAGTATTTT CSARALWDTIGDTQYF
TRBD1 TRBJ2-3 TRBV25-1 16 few TGTGCCAGCAGTGATAACAGGGGAGTTATTACAGATACGCAGTATTTT CASSDNRGVITDTQYF
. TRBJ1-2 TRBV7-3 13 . TGTGCCAGCAGCTTATCGGCTGTCTATGGCTACACCTTC CASSLSAVYGYTF
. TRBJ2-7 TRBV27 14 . TGTGCCAGCAGTTCCGTCAGGGTACTCTACGAGCAGTACTTC CASSSVRVLYEQYF
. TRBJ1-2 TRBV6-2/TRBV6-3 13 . TGTGCCAGCAGCTCAATCCCCGGGGGGTTGAGGACCTTC CASSSIPGGLRTF
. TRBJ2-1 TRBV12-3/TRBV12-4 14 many TGTGCCAGCAGTTTAGGTGAACGCTACAATGAGCAGTTCTTC CASSLGERYNEQFF
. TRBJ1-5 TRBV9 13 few TGTGCCAGCAGCGTAGATTCGGATCAGCCCCAGCATTTT CASSVDSDQPQHF
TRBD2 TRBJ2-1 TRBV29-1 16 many TGCAGCGTTGAAGATGCTAGCGGGAGAACCTACAATGAGCAGTTCTTC CSVEDASGRTYNEQFF
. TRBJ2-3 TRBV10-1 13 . TGCGCCAGCAGTGCATCGAGCGGAGATACGCAGTATTTT CASSASSGDTQYF